A selection of T cell receptor beta chains follows, all from one sample in a study of blood T cells in healthy people across ages. TCRdb fed the 5' RACE reads into MiXCR, producing one record per CDR3 protein. In the table there are 800,000 or so distinct CDR3 sequences, 46% of which are singletons. Sequencing was performed on blood. Source of these receptors: a man at least 80 years old in good health. CDR3s include the opening cysteine and the closing phenylalanine or tryptophan. Fields, in order: V gene, clone size, J gene, D gene, CDR3 protein, CDR3 DNA. A D gene is named only where the DNA matches it firmly. Clone size, where shown, is once, few, many, or a class for clones that have expanded.

TRBV4-2	.	TRBJ2-1	TRBD2	CASSQPGLAGTESYNEQFF	TGTGCCAGCAGCCAACCGGGACTAGCGGGGACCGAATCCTACAATGAGCAGTTCTTC
TRBV7-2	medium-sized	TRBJ1-3	TRBD1	CASSLYSGTGAGNTIYF	TGTGCCAGCAGCTTATACTCCGGGACAGGGGCCGGAAACACCATATATTTT
TRBV20-1	.	TRBJ1-1	TRBD1	CSASRQGMNAEAFF	TGCAGTGCATCCCGACAGGGGATGAACGCTGAAGCTTTCTTT
TRBV4-3	few	TRBJ2-1	TRBD1	CASSHLPGGNEQFF	TGCGCCAGCAGCCATTTACCAGGGGGCAATGAGCAGTTCTTC
TRBV15	few	TRBJ2-3	TRBD2	CATSVSGTRTDTQYF	TGTGCCACCAGCGTAAGCGGGACGCGCACAGATACGCAGTATTTT
TRBV7-2	.	TRBJ2-7	TRBD1	CASSLAAGGVYEQYF	TGTGCCAGCAGCTTAGCGGCAGGGGGTGTCTACGAGCAGTACTTC
TRBV5-1	.	TRBJ2-7	TRBD2	CASSPGRTSVSYEQYF	TGCGCCAGCAGCCCTGGTAGGACTAGCGTCTCCTACGAGCAGTACTTC
TRBV4-1	.	TRBJ1-2	.	CASSQEDLGNYGYTF	TGCGCCAGCAGCCAAGAAGACCTGGGTAACTATGGCTACACCTTC
TRBV9	.	TRBJ1-2	.	CASSPPRNRHYGYTF	TGTGCCAGCAGCCCCCCCCGCAACAGGCACTATGGCTACACCTTC
TRBV27	.	TRBJ2-4	TRBD1	CANSLRTGSLGNIQYF	TGTGCCAACAGCCTACGGACAGGCTCCTTGGGAAACATTCAGTACTTC
TRBV5-1	.	TRBJ1-1	.	CASSLERPGSGSTEAFF	TGCGCCAGCAGCTTGGAGCGGCCAGGATCGGGTAGTACTGAAGCTTTCTTT
TRBV4-1	.	TRBJ2-3	.	CASSLGLDGDTQYF	TGCGCCAGCAGCCTGGGACTTGATGGGGATACGCAGTATTTT
TRBV28	.	TRBJ2-1	.	CASRYSGTGRNEQFF	TGTGCCAGCAGATACTCCGGGACGGGGCGTAATGAGCAGTTCTTC
TRBV25-1	.	TRBJ2-6	.	CASSQGWGSGANVLTF	TGTGCCAGCAGTCAGGGTTGGGGCTCTGGGGCCAACGTCCTGACTTTC
TRBV11-3	.	TRBJ2-5	.	CASSFRQGEIETQYF	TGTGCCAGCAGCTTTCGCCAGGGCGAAATAGAGACCCAGTACTTC
TRBV20-1	.	TRBJ2-3	TRBD2	CSASGRAKRGTDTQYF	TGCAGTGCTAGCGGGAGGGCCAAAAGGGGCACAGATACGCAGTATTTT
TRBV15	.	TRBJ2-5	.	CATSRDQPGSSVETQYF	TGTGCCACCAGCAGAGATCAGCCAGGCTCGTCCGTGGAGACCCAGTACTTC
TRBV6-5	.	TRBJ1-1	.	CASRRRAFF	TGTGCCAGCAGACGGAGGGCTTTCTTT
TRBV29-1	few	TRBJ2-1	TRBD2	CSGGRAFNNEQFF	TGCAGCGGCGGGAGGGCCTTTAATAATGAGCAGTTCTTC
TRBV7-2	.	TRBJ2-6	.	CASSLRFETARSGANVLTF	TGTGCCAGCAGCTTAAGGTTCGAGACCGCTCGAAGTGGGGCCAACGTCCTGACTTTC
TRBV27	.	TRBJ1-1	.	CASSLRTDGYTEAFF	TGTGCCAGCAGCCTGAGGACAGACGGTTACACTGAAGCTTTCTTT
TRBV18	.	TRBJ2-7	TRBD2	CASSPPVRLAGVGEQYF	TGTGCCAGCTCACCACCGGTTCGACTAGCGGGAGTAGGAGAGCAGTACTTC
TRBV6-1	.	TRBJ2-3	TRBD2	CASSEGWSGLDPTDTQYF	TGTGCCAGCAGTGAAGGGTGGTCGGGACTAGACCCCACAGATACGCAGTATTTT
TRBV20-1	few	TRBJ2-1	TRBD1	CSATSDRDEDNEQFF	TGCAGTGCTACCTCAGACAGGGATGAGGACAATGAGCAGTTCTTC
TRBV2	.	TRBJ1-2	.	CASSELRRGGYTF	TGTGCCAGCAGTGAATTAAGACGCGGGGGCTACACCTTC
TRBV6-1	.	TRBJ2-7	.	CASYPGGRRVEQYF	TGTGCCAGCTATCCCGGGGGGCGACGGGTCGAGCAGTACTTC
TRBV29-1	many	TRBJ2-1	TRBD2	CSVSGSRSYNEQFF	TGCAGCGTTAGCGGGAGTCGGTCCTACAATGAGCAGTTCTTC
TRBV29-1	few	TRBJ2-2	.	CSLTQGTGELFF	TGCAGCCTAACCCAGGGAACCGGGGAGCTGTTTTTT
TRBV20-1	once	TRBJ2-1	.	CSAAGPRLQFF	TGCAGTGCGGCGGGGCCCCGTTTGCAGTTCTTC
TRBV7-2	.	TRBJ2-4	TRBD2	CASSFKLAGGLGVQYF	TGTGCCAGCAGCTTTAAACTAGCGGGAGGGCTGGGGGTGCAGTACTTC
TRBV7-2	.	TRBJ1-1	.	CASSLVHPGNTEAFF	TGTGCCAGCAGCTTAGTCCACCCCGGGAACACTGAAGCTTTCTTT
TRBV20-1	few	TRBJ2-7	.	CSARDPREWASEQYF	TGCAGTGCTAGAGATCCCCGGGAGTGGGCCTCCGAGCAGTACTTC
TRBV6-5	few	TRBJ1-4	TRBD1	CASSYSGNRGIRTNEKLFF	TGTGCCAGCAGTTACTCTGGGAACAGGGGGATTCGTACTAATGAAAAACTGTTTTTT
TRBV28	.	TRBJ2-7	.	CASSLRGPSEQYF	TGTGCCAGCAGTTTGAGGGGCCCCTCCGAGCAGTACTTC
TRBV5-1	.	TRBJ1-2	TRBD1	CASSATGTNYGYTF	TGCGCCAGCAGCGCGACAGGGACGAACTATGGCTACACCTTC
TRBV27	few	TRBJ1-5	.	CASSFGYGNQPQHF	TGTGCCAGCAGTTTTGGGTACGGCAATCAGCCCCAGCATTTT
TRBV7-9	.	TRBJ1-6	.	CASSLVVLLSSYNSPLHF	TGTGCCAGCAGCTTAGTTGTCCTTCTGAGCTCCTATAATTCACCCCTCCACTTT
TRBV6-2/TRBV6-3	few	TRBJ2-1	TRBD2	CATLLAGVNEQFF	TGTGCCACCTTACTAGCGGGAGTAAATGAGCAGTTCTTC
TRBV5-1	.	TRBJ2-7	.	CASSLQGRSYEQYF	TGCGCCAGCAGCCTGCAGGGACGCTCCTACGAGCAGTACTTC
TRBV27	.	TRBJ2-7	TRBD1	CASSLVTGSYEQYF	TGTGCCAGCAGTTTAGTGACAGGGTCCTACGAGCAGTACTTC
TRBV14	.	TRBJ2-1	.	CASSQVRVNEQFF	TGTGCCAGCAGCCAAGTGCGGGTCAATGAGCAGTTCTTC
TRBV5-1	.	TRBJ2-6	.	CASSLVGSSGANVLTF	TGCGCCAGCAGCTTGGTTGGGTCATCTGGGGCCAACGTCCTGACTTTC
TRBV6-2/TRBV6-3	few	TRBJ2-4	TRBD2	CASRRGTSGSKGIQYF	TGTGCCAGCAGACGGGGGACTAGCGGGTCCAAGGGCATTCAGTACTTC
TRBV12-3/TRBV12-4	.	TRBJ1-2	.	CASSLRDKGYTF	TGTGCCAGCAGTTTAAGGGACAAGGGCTACACCTTC
TRBV29-1	once	TRBJ2-5	.	CGEKRTENSEQYF	TGCGGCGAAAAGAGGACGGAAAACAGTGAGCAGTACTTC
TRBV27	few	TRBJ2-3	TRBD1	CASSDRGRSDTQYF	TGTGCCAGCAGCGACAGGGGGCGGTCGGATACGCAGTATTTT
TRBV20-1	.	TRBJ1-5	TRBD1	CSARDLLRGVQPQHF	TGCAGTGCTAGAGACCTACTCAGGGGGGTTCAGCCCCAGCATTTT
TRBV3-1	.	TRBJ2-7	TRBD2	CASSPSGGLSYEQYF	TGTGCCAGCAGCCCAAGCGGGGGTCTCTCCTACGAGCAGTACTTC
TRBV7-8	.	TRBJ2-7	.	CASSVADTFNEQYF	TGTGCCAGCAGCGTAGCGGATACCTTTAACGAGCAGTACTTC
TRBV24-1	many	TRBJ2-5	TRBD1	CATSDRTGRRETQYF	TGTGCCACCAGTGATCGGACAGGGCGTAGGGAGACCCAGTACTTC